Listed below are T cell receptor beta chains from one sample, sequenced in a study of T-cell memory formation after mild COVID-19. MiXCR, applied by TCRdb to the 5' RACE reads, yields one record per CDR3 protein. The data hold 350,000 to 450,000 distinct CDR3 sequences, with around 20% observed a single time. Source material: PBMCs or a T cell subset sorted from them (not recorded which). The receptor set was obtained from an adult woman who had mild COVID-19 (a few samples of this study predate the infection). Cell type and time point are not known. CDR3s include the opening cysteine and the closing phenylalanine or tryptophan. Each record gives: V gene, D gene, clone size, J gene, CDR3 DNA, CDR3 protein. The D gene is left open where the match is weak. The size entry is marked missing in some rows and otherwise reads once, few, many or a size class.

>TRBV7-3|NA|NA|TRBJ1-3
TGTGCCAGCAGCTTGGTCCCGACAGCCGGAAACACCATATATTTT
CASSLVPTAGNTIYF
>TRBV20-1|NA|few|TRBJ1-5
TGCAGTGCTAGGGGCCCGGGCAATCAGCCCCAGCATTTT
CSARGPGNQPQHF
>TRBV11-2|NA|NA|TRBJ2-7
TGTGCCAGCAGCTTAAGGGACTCCCTCTCCTACGAGCAGTACTTC
CASSLRDSLSYEQYF
>TRBV12-3/TRBV12-4|TRBD1|NA|TRBJ2-6
TGTGCCAGCAGGCGCGGGACAGGGAATTCTGGGGCCAACGTCCTGACTTTC
CASRRGTGNSGANVLTF
>TRBV10-3|NA|NA|TRBJ2-3
TGTGCCATCAGTGAGTCGATATTTGGGCGAGCTAGCACAGATACGCAGTATTTT
CAISESIFGRASTDTQYF
>TRBV3-1|NA|NA|TRBJ2-7
TGTGCCAGCAGCCAAGGGACAAGCTACGAGCAGTACTTC
CASSQGTSYEQYF
>TRBV3-1|NA|few|TRBJ2-3
TGTGCCAGCAGCCGAATGTCGGCAGGGGAGCCAGATACGCAGTATTTT
CASSRMSAGEPDTQYF
>TRBV7-9|NA|few|TRBJ2-5
TGTGCCAGCAGCCGCAGCGGTTCCCAAGAGACCCAGTACTTC
CASSRSGSQETQYF
>TRBV7-3|TRBD2|NA|TRBJ2-3
TGTGCCAGCAGCCGAGGGGTGGGACTAGCGGAAGATACGCAGTATTTT
CASSRGVGLAEDTQYF
>TRBV7-9|NA|few|TRBJ1-5
TGTGCCAGCAGCTTAGCGCAGCCGGAGGAAAGTCAGCCCCAGCATTTT
CASSLAQPEESQPQHF
>TRBV19|NA|few|TRBJ1-1
TGTGCCAGTAGTATAAGCCAGAACACTGAAGCTTTCTTT
CASSISQNTEAFF
>TRBV12-3/TRBV12-4|NA|NA|TRBJ2-1
TGTGCCAGCAGTTCCGGACATATGGTGGATGAGCAGTTCTTC
CASSSGHMVDEQFF
>TRBV7-2|NA|NA|TRBJ2-7
TGTGCCAGCAGCTTCCGGACGGAGGTCTACGAGCAGTACTTC
CASSFRTEVYEQYF
>TRBV11-2|NA|many|TRBJ1-6
TGTGCCAGCAGCTTAGGTCGCTCTGTACGACGCGGGAGTTCACCCCTCCACTTT
CASSLGRSVRRGSSPLHF
>TRBV9|NA|NA|TRBJ2-1
TGTGCCAGCAGCGTAGAGGCGGGGTCCGGCAATGAGCAGTTCTTC
CASSVEAGSGNEQFF
>TRBV12-3/TRBV12-4|NA|few|TRBJ1-1
TGTGCCAGCAGACTACCAAGGGAGAGCAGGGGGAACACTGAAGCTTTCTTT
CASRLPRESRGNTEAFF
>TRBV6-6|NA|NA|TRBJ1-2
TGTGCCAGCAGTTACTCCACAGGGACCAACTATGGCTACACCTTC
CASSYSTGTNYGYTF
>TRBV20-1|NA|NA|TRBJ1-2
TGCAGTGCTAGAGGAGGCAGGTTTCCCCTGGACTATGGCTACACCTTC
CSARGGRFPLDYGYTF
>TRBV6-1|TRBD1|NA|TRBJ2-5
TGTGCCAGCAATCGACAGGGAAAAGAGACCCAGTACTTC
CASNRQGKETQYF
>TRBV5-1|NA|many|TRBJ2-7
TGCGCCAGCAGCTTGGGGGCAGCCAGCTACGAGCAGTACTTC
CASSLGAASYEQYF
>TRBV19|NA|few|TRBJ1-2
TGTGCCAGTAGTATAGGGGCCCTAGGCAATGGCTACACCTTC
CASSIGALGNGYTF
>TRBV20-1|TRBD1|NA|TRBJ2-7
TGCAGTGCAACCGGGACAGGGTTTTACGAGCAGTACTTC
CSATGTGFYEQYF
>TRBV9|TRBD1|few|TRBJ2-3
TGTGCCAGCAGCTTCGGACAGGGGGTAGATACGCAGTATTTT
CASSFGQGVDTQYF
>TRBV20-1|TRBD2|few|TRBJ2-7
TGCAGTGCTCTCCATTTAACCGGGACTACCTACGAGCAGTACTTC
CSALHLTGTTYEQYF
>TRBV5-1|NA|NA|TRBJ1-1
TGCGCCAGCAGCTTGGCGTCAGCCGCAACTAACACTGAAGCTTTCTTT
CASSLASAATNTEAFF
>TRBV5-1|NA|NA|TRBJ1-1
TGCGCCAGCAGCACTTACGACCGGGACTCCGCCGAAGCTTTCTTT
CASSTYDRDSAEAFF
>TRBV11-2|TRBD1|few|TRBJ1-1
TGTGCCAGCAGCTCTGCCCCGGGACAGGGGAGGACTGAAGCTTTCTTT
CASSSAPGQGRTEAFF
>TRBV24-1|NA|NA|TRBJ2-5
TGTGCCACCAGTGACCCTACAGGAGACCAAGAGACCCAGTACTTC
CATSDPTGDQETQYF
>TRBV15|NA|few|TRBJ2-4
TGTGCCACCAGCAGAGGACTACAGGGAGGGAAAAACATTCAGTACTTC
CATSRGLQGGKNIQYF
>TRBV5-4|NA|NA|TRBJ2-2
TGTGCCAGCAGCTTGGGACCTCTCACCGGGGAGCTGTTTTTT
CASSLGPLTGELFF
>TRBV12-3/TRBV12-4|NA|NA|TRBJ2-2
TGTGCCAGCAGTTTGTCGGGGTCCGGGGAGCTGTTTTTT
CASSLSGSGELFF
>TRBV27|NA|few|TRBJ2-1
TGTGCCAGCAGTTCGGACCTTTCGGGGCTCAATGAGCAGTTCTTC
CASSSDLSGLNEQFF
>TRBV10-3|NA|few|TRBJ2-7
TGTGCCATCAGTGAGTCGGGAGAGCAGTACTTC
CAISESGEQYF
>TRBV7-9|TRBD1|few|TRBJ1-1
TGTGCCAGCAGCTCCCCTAGGGGGCAGGTTATGAACACTGAAGCTTTCTTT
CASSSPRGQVMNTEAFF
>TRBV11-2|NA|NA|TRBJ1-1
NA
CASSFGTGNTEALF
>TRBV12-3/TRBV12-4|NA|few|TRBJ1-2
TGTGCCAGCAGTCTTTACCTCACCTCGGAGGGGTACTATGGCTACACCTTC
CASSLYLTSEGYYGYTF
>TRBV12-3/TRBV12-4|NA|few|TRBJ1-5
TGTGCCAGCAGTTTAGTTGCCACGGGTCGCAATCAGCCCCAGCATTTT
CASSLVATGRNQPQHF
>TRBV24-1|TRBD1|many|TRBJ2-4
TGTGCCACCAGTGACTCAGGGGGAAGGGCCAAAAACATTCAGTACTTC
CATSDSGGRAKNIQYF
>TRBV5-1|NA|NA|TRBJ2-3
TGCGCCAGCAGCTGGACAGGGAGGGGAGACACAGATACGCAGTATTTT
CASSWTGRGDTDTQYF
>TRBV2|NA|few|TRBJ2-1
TGTGCCAGCAACAACGACCTTTACAATGAGCAGTTCTTC
CASNNDLYNEQFF
>TRBV30|NA|few|TRBJ1-1
TGTGCCGGGACGCCCGCAGGGTTGGTCACTGAAGCTTTCTTT
CAGTPAGLVTEAFF
>TRBV13|TRBD1|NA|TRBJ2-7
TGTGCCAGCAGCTCCGGGACAGGGATTGCCGAGCAGTACTTC
CASSSGTGIAEQYF